This TCR beta chain stems from a study of blood T cell repertoires in COVID-19. Libraries were prepared by immunoSEQ multiplex PCR; TCRdb keeps only in-frame clonotypes and omits some of them. Here the sample spans around 250,000 clones, approximately 88% being singletons. This CDR3 region has 15 residues. The germline CDR1 and CDR2 sequences are MDHEN and SYDVKM. V gave up 4 bases and J gave up 4 bases; unmatched junction bases: 8. This receptor was taken from a middle-aged woman with acute COVID-19. Sequenced material: PBMCs or T cells enriched from blood (not recorded which). The V gene is TRBV28, the J gene TRBJ2-7; the match to TRBD2 covers 9 bases. CDR3 nucleotide sequence: TGTGCCAGCAGTTCCAGGGCTAGCGGGGTTTACGAGCAGTACGTC. Amino acid sequence: CASSSRASGVYEQYV.